The TCR beta chain under discussion was sequenced for a study of cytotoxic CD8 clonotypes in ibrutinib-treated CLL. Some clones are missing from TCRdb's copy, which holds only in-frame ones; the method was immunoSEQ multiplex PCR. The table records over 200,000 clones, around 70% of them present only once. This clone has only a few counts. Germline CDR1 is ENHRY and CDR2 is SYGVKD. V dropped 4 bases and J dropped 4 bases, with 8 bases sitting between them. The CDR3 totals 12 residues. The input for sequencing was PBMCs, taken after 12 months of ibrutinib treatment. The genes are TRBV10-3 and TRBJ2-7; a weak D match, TRBD2 (6 bases). The receptor was isolated from a human donor with chronic lymphocytic leukemia. Here the CDR3 DNA reads TGTGCCATCAGTGTAGGAGGGTACGAGCAGTACTTC. It is translated as CAISVGGYEQYF.